This TCR beta chain comes out of a study of cytomegalovirus exposure and HLA in healthy donors. Study observations and caveats: Reports indicate that TCR beta sequences accurately predicted the HLA-A and HLA-B alleles of most subjects. Exclusion applied to some V segments, including TRBV6-2 and TRBV6-3, as they were indistinguishable. In an earlier analysis, about 87% or about 30%: the productive usage of most TCR beta V segments.

Trimming took 2 bases from V and 6 from J; bases not matched to a gene: 4. Germline V gene lookup returns CDR1 MDHEN and CDR2 SYDVKM. The CDR3 loop spans 15 amino acids. The PCR had 60 Vbeta and 13 Jbeta primers. Data came from immunoSEQ multiplex PCR; TCRdb stores just in-frame clones and leaves some out. The sample lists about 130,000 clones; over 70% were seen once. Comments on this clone: Its antigen is not known.

There were likely unrecorded immune exposures, though donors were nominally healthy when sampled. This clonotype originated in a man aged 30 to 45 in good health and CMV-seronegative. Sequenced material: PBMCs. V and J are TRBV28 and TRBJ1-5, with TRBD1 matching over 10 bases. The DNA of the CDR3 is TGTGCCAGCAGTTTAGGACAGGGGGACGGTCAGCCCCAGCATTTT. Its translation: CASSLGQGDGQPQHF.